This TCR beta chain is drawn from a study of control samples from healthy donors and cancer patients. Repertoires were generated with immunoSEQ multiplex PCR, while TCRdb's copy carries only in-frame clones and drops some. The sample gives tens of thousands of clones, less than 90% of which show up once; 3% to 4% is in the top ten. Germline V gives CDR1 MGHRA, CDR2 YSYEKL. There are 15 residues in the CDR3. V lost 0 bases and J lost 9; bases outside the gene matches: 8. The sequence was collected from a woman between 45 and 65 years old in good health. Sample: blood. The gene calls are TRBV4-1 and TRBJ2-1; 7 positions agree with TRBD1. CDR3 loop: CASSQDRTGLSEQFF. In DNA form, the CDR3 reads TGCGCCAGCAGCCAAGATAGGACAGGACTGAGTGAGCAGTTCTTC.